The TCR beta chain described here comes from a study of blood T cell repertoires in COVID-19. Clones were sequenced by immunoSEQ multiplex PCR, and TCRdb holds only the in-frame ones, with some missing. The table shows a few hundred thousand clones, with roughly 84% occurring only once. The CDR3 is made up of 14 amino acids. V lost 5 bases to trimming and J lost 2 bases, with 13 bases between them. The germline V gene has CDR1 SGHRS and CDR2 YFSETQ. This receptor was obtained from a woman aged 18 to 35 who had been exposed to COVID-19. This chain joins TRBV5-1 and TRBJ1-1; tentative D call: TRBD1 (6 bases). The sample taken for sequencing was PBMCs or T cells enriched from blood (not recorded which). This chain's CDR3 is CASSAGGPNTEAFF. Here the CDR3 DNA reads TGCGCCAGCAGTGCGGGGGGCCCAAACACTGAAGCTTTCTTT.